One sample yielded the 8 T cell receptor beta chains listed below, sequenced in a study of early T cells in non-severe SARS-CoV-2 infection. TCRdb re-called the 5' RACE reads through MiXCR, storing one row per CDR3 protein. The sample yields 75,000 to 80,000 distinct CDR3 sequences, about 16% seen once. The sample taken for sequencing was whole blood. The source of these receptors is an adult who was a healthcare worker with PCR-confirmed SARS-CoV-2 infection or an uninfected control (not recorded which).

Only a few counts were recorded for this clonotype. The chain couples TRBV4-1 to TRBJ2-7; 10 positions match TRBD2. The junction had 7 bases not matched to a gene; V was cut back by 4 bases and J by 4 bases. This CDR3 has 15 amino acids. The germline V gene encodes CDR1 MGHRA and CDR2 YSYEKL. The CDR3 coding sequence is TGCGCCAGCAGCCCAACCGGGACTAGCGAGTACGAGCAGTACTTC. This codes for CASSPTGTSEYEQYF.

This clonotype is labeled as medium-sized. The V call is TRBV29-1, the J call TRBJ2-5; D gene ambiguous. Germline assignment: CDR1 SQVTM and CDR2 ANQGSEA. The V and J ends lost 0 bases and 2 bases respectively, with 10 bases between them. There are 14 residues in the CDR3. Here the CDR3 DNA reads TGCAGCGTTGAAGAAGTCCTAGGGCAAGAGACCCAGTACTTC. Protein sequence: CSVEEVLGQETQYF.

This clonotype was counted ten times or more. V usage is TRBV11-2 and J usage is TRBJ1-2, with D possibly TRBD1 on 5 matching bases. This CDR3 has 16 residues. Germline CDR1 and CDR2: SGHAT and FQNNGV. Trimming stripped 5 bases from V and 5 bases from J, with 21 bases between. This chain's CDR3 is CASSPGRDRVSYGYTF. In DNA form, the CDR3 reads TGTGCCAGCAGCCCCGGACGGGACCGTGTTTCATATGGCTACACCTTC. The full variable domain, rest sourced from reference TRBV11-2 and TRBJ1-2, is EAGVAQSPRYKIIEKRQSVAFWCNPISGHATLYWYQQILGQGPKLLIQFQNNGVVDDSQLPKDRFSAERLKGVDSTLKIQPAKLEDSAVYLCASSPGRDRVSYGYTFGSGTRLTVV.

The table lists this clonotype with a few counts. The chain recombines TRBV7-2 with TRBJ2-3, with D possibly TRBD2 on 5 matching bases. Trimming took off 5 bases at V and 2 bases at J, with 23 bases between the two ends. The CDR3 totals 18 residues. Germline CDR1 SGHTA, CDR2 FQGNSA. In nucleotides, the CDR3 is TGTGCCAGCAGCGCCCAACCCCCGCGACTACTAATCACAGATACGCAGTATTTT. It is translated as CASSAQPPRLLITDTQYF.

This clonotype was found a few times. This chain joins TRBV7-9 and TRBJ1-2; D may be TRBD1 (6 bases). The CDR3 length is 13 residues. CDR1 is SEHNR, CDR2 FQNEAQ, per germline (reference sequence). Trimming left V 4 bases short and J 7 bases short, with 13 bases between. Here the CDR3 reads CASSSSGGAGYTF. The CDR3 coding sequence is TGTGCCAGCAGCTCAAGCGGGGGGGCTGGCTACACCTTC.

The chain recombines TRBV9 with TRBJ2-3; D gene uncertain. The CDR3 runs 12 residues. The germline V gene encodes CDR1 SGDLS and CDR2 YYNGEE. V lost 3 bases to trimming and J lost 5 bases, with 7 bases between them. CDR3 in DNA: TGTGCCAGCAGCGGCGGTGGAGATACGCAGTATTTT. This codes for CASSGGGDTQYF.

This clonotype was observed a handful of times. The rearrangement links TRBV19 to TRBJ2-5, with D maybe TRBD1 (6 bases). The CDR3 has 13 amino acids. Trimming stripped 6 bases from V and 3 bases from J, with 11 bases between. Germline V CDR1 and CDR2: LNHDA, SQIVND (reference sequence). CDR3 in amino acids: CASSSDRKETQYF. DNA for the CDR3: TGTGCCAGTAGCTCCGACAGGAAAGAGACCCAGTACTTC. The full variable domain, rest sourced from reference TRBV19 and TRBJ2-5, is DGGITQSPKYLFRKEGQNVTLSCEQNLNHDAMYWYRQDPGQGLRLIYYSQIVNDFQKGDIAEGYSVSREKKESFPLTVTSAQKNPTAFYLCASSSDRKETQYFGPGTRLLVL.

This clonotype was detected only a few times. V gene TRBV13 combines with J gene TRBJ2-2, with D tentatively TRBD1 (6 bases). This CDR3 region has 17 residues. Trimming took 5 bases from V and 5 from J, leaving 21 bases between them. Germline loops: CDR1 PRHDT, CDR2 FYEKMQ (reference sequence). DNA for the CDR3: TGTGCCAGCAGCCGCCTGTCTTCCCAGGGGTGGACCGGGGAGCTGTTTTTT. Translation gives CASSRLSSQGWTGELFF.